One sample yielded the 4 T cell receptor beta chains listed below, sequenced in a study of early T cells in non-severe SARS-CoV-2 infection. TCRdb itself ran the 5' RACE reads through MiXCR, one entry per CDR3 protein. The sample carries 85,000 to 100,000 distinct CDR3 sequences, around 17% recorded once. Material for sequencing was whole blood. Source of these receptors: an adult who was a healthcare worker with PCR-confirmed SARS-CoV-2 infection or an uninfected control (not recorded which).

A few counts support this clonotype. CDR3 sequence reads: CASSPVLGGITDTQYF. The CDR3 bases are TGTGCCAGCTCACCAGTTCTTGGGGGCATCACAGATACGCAGTATTTT. This chain uses TRBV18 with TRBJ2-3; a weak D match, TRBD1 (6 bases). Deletions cut 2 bases from V and 2 bases from J, with 14 bases between. The CDR3 has 16 residues. Germline V lookup: CDR1 KGHSH, CDR2 LQKENI.

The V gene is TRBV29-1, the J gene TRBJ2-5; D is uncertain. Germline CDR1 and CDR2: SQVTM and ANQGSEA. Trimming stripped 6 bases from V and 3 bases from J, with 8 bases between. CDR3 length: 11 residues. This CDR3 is CSVAAKETQYF. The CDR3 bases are TGCAGCGTAGCCGCGAAAGAGACCCAGTACTTC.

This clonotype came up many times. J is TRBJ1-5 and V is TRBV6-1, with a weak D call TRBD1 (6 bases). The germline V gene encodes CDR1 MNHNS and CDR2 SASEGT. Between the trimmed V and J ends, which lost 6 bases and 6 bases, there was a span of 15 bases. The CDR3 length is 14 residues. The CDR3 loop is CASRETADSQPQHF. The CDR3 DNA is TGTGCCAGCAGGGAGACTGCGGACAGTCAGCCCCAGCATTTT.

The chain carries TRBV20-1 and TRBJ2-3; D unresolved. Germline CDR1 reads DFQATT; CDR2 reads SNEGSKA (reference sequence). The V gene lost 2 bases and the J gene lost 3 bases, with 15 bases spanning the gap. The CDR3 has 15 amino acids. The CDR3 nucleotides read TGCAGTGCTAGACGAAGCCCACGATGGACAGATACGCAGTATTTT. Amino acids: CSARRSPRWTDTQYF.